This TCR beta chain comes out of a study of OX40 agonist ivuxolimab in advanced cancers. Regarding the complete study: Ivuxolimab, which targeted the costimulatory receptor OX40 (CD134), was an agonistic, fully human IgG2 monoclonal antibody. Intravenous ivuxolimab was administered to patients every 2 weeks at six dose levels: 0.01, 0.1, 0.3, 1.5, 3 and 10 mg/kg. Of the 50 to 55 patients in dose escalation, about 20 had hepatocellular carcinoma, about 15 had melanoma, 9 had renal cell carcinoma and 9 had head and neck cancer. The dose-escalation cohort was roughly 87% male with a mean age of roughly 62 years, ranging from roughly 23 to 90. Prior anti-PD-1, anti-PD-L1 or anti-CTLA-4 therapy was permitted, and about two fifths of dose-escalation patients had received checkpoint inhibitors. Partial responses were achieved by three dose-escalation patients, of whom one had hepatocellular carcinoma and two had cutaneous melanoma. The point of sequencing TCRbeta in the periphery was to test whether ivuxolimab changed TCR sequence diversity and drove clonal T-cell expansion. The paper describes the monotherapy dose-escalation part (N = 52 patients) of the phase I trial of ivuxolimab. General findings and caveats noted by the study authors: Clonal expansion of both CD4+ and CD8+ blood T cells was observed from baseline to week 6 at doses 0.1 to 3.0 mg/kg. Low levels of normalized T-cell clonal expansion were also seen in some patients who did not respond. Which antigens the clonally expanded peripheral T cells were specific for was not determined. In the 0.1-3.0 mg/kg groups, partial responders had among the lowest normalized peripheral clonal expansion, particularly in CD8+ T cells. On average, CD8+ T cells showed more expanded clones than CD4+ T cells after ivuxolimab.

Patients with autoimmune disease history or receiving systemic immunosuppression were excluded from the trial. Peripheral blood for TCR sequencing was collected from all dose cohorts at baseline, on cycle 4 day 1, and on cycle 7 day 1. Samples came from an open-label, multicenter, first-in-human phase I dose-escalation trial of ivuxolimab. The trial enrolled adults with locally advanced or metastatic head and neck squamous cell, hepatocellular, melanoma or renal cell carcinoma. Before TCR sequencing, CD4+ T cells and CD8+ T cells were sorted from peripheral blood as separate populations. Comments on this clone: It has no known antigen specificity. Base qualities are not recorded, but no much larger clone differs from it by a single base.

For sequencing of the TCRbeta CDR3 region, genomic DNA was extracted from the sorted cells. TCRbeta CDR3 regions were sequenced using the immunoSEQ Assay. As stored in TCRdb, this immuneACCESS dataset retains in-frame rearrangements with V and J assigned. A fraction of the clones does not appear; measured against another copy, unresolved V genes explain less than half of the discrepancy, and the remainder lacks a known reason. The sample includes roughly 67,000 clones, with roughly 90% observed a single time. The top ten hold around 5.1% of the sample. V is clipped by 2 bases and J by 3 bases, and the sequence between their germline boundaries is 12 bases long. The germline V gene supplies CDR1 MDHEN and CDR2 SYDVKM. The CDR3 runs 15 amino acids, cysteine and phenylalanine included. CDR3 DNA only is kept here, 45 bases in frame from base 1.

The receptor was isolated from an adult with an advanced solid tumor such as melanoma, head and neck, liver or kidney cancer. Sample: CD4+ or CD8+ T cells sorted from blood, taken in a trial of the OX40 agonist ivuxolimab. This chain joins TRBV28 to TRBJ2-3; the D segment might be TRBD1 or TRBD2, since each matches 6 bases. The CDR3 corresponds to CASSLGGRLTDTQYF. The nucleotide sequence is given as TGTGCCAGCAGTTTAGGGGGGCGTTTAACAGATACGCAGTATTTT.